The rows below give T cell receptor beta chains drawn from one sample of a study of T cells in Graves' hyperthyroidism and ophthalmopathy. TCRdb re-called the multiplex PCR reads with MiXCR, one entry per CDR3 protein. This repertoire shows 400,000 or so distinct CDR3 sequences, 11% to 15% found once; its top ten account for around 28%. Sequencing input: blood. These receptors originate from a man aged 50 to 60 with Graves' ophthalmopathy. Both conserved end residues are part of each CDR3. The D gene is left open where the match is weak. A row's size may be missing; if present it is once, few, many or a size class.

v_gene: TRBV27
d_gene: TRBD2
abundance: many
j_gene: TRBJ2-3
CDR3aa: CASRLAGEADTQYF
CDR3nt: TGTGCCAGCAGACTAGCGGGAGAGGCAGATACGCAGTATTTT

v_gene: TRBV2
d_gene: TRBD1
abundance: NA
j_gene: TRBJ2-5
CDR3aa: CASSEGGTGEETQYF
CDR3nt: TGTGCCAGCAGTGAAGGCGGGACAGGAGAAGAGACCCAGTACTTC

v_gene: TRBV6-1
d_gene: NA
abundance: once
j_gene: TRBJ2-6
CDR3aa: CASSEVPGVGANVLTF
CDR3nt: TGTGCCAGCAGTGAAGTTCCGGGGGTTGGGGCCAACGTCCTGACTTTC

v_gene: TRBV29-1
d_gene: TRBD1
abundance: many
j_gene: TRBJ1-1
CDR3aa: CSVESAGGLAFF
CDR3nt: TGCAGCGTTGAATCGGCAGGGGGCCTGGCTTTCTTT

v_gene: TRBV20-1
d_gene: TRBD2
abundance: few
j_gene: TRBJ2-5
CDR3aa: CSARDRGRARETQYF
CDR3nt: TGCAGTGCTAGAGATCGCGGGAGGGCCAGAGAGACCCAGTACTTC

v_gene: TRBV24-1
d_gene: NA
abundance: few
j_gene: TRBJ2-2
CDR3aa: CATSERGANTGELFF
CDR3nt: TGTGCCACCAGTGAACGCGGTGCGAACACCGGGGAGCTGTTTTTT

v_gene: TRBV7-2
d_gene: NA
abundance: many
j_gene: TRBJ2-5
CDR3aa: CASSPGHAMETQYF
CDR3nt: TGTGCCAGCAGCCCGGGACACGCTATGGAGACCCAGTACTTC

v_gene: TRBV6-8
d_gene: TRBD1
abundance: NA
j_gene: TRBJ1-4
CDR3aa: CASSFGQGLPNEKLFF
CDR3nt: TGTGCCAGCAGTTTCGGACAGGGACTCCCTAATGAAAAACTGTTTTTT

v_gene: TRBV20-1
d_gene: TRBD2
abundance: many
j_gene: TRBJ2-1
CDR3aa: CSVSGGLNEQFF
CDR3nt: TGCAGTGTATCGGGAGGTTTAAATGAGCAGTTCTTC

v_gene: TRBV12-3/TRBV12-4
d_gene: NA
abundance: many
j_gene: TRBJ2-5
CDR3aa: CASSVGHSAAQYF
CDR3nt: TGTGCCAGCAGCGTAGGACACTCGGCGGCCCAGTACTTC